The present entry profiles one T cell receptor (beta chain) with its context. Its antigen is currently unknown. Sequencing in the ViraFEST assay came after antigen-specific CD4+ T cells had been expanded with viral peptide pools, which were used to stimulate PBMC. With roughly 10 days of culture completed, CD4+ T cells were isolated. Vaccination of participants consisted of two doses of either the BNT162b2 or mRNA-1273 vaccine. Assay: immunoSEQ multiplex PCR; the TCRdb copy retains only in-frame clones and omits some. Here the sample spans about 25,000 clones, roughly two thirds being singletons. These data come from a study of vaccination effects on CD4 cells after COVID-19. Across the study: The post-vaccine samples were taken, at the median, 72 days after the second dose. The study's findings and limits: Recruitment yielded few convalescent patients, and the study had no early post-infection timepoints.

Germline assignment: CDR1 LGHDT and CDR2 YNNKEL (reference sequence). Unmatched junction bases numbered 6, after V lost 3 bases and J lost 0 bases. The CDR3 loop spans 17 amino acids. The sequence derives from a human donor who received a COVID-19 vaccine. Sequencing was performed on CD4+ T cells from PBMCs cultured with SARS-CoV-2 spike peptides, taken after COVID-19 vaccination. This chain uses TRBV3-1 (or the pseudogene TRBV3-2) with TRBJ2-1; TRBD1 aligns across 9 bases. The CDR3 loop reads CASSQNRGRSSYNEQFF. CDR3 DNA sequence: TGTGCCAGCAGCCAGAACAGGGGGCGTTCCTCCTACAATGAGCAGTTCTTC.